This T cell receptor beta chain was recorded in a study of T cell responses to AZD1222 COVID-19 vaccine. The table came from immunoSEQ multiplex PCR; TCRdb's copy has only in-frame clones and leaves some out. The data contain 75,000 to 100,000 clones, about 89% of them singletons. The source was peripheral blood, collected on day 0 of AZD1222 vaccination. The TCR sequence derives from an adult in good health.

The CDR3 coding sequence is TGTGCCAGCAGCCTTGACAGCCTTTCCGAGCAGTACTTC. The encoded protein is CASSLDSLSEQYF. The rearrangement links TRBV9 to TRBJ2-7, with a weak D call TRBD1 (5 bases). Germline V gene lookup returns CDR1 SGDLS and CDR2 YYNGEE. The V and J ends lost 4 bases and 6 bases respectively, with 14 bases between them. CDR3 length: 13 residues.